This T cell receptor beta chain appears in the sequencing data of a study of CXCR3-negative and CXCR3-positive naive CD8 T cells. In preparing the TRB cDNA libraries, 5' RACE with UMI labels was used. For each CDR3 protein, TCRdb gives one entry from its re-call of the 5' RACE reads, without DNA. The table for this sample gives fewer than 7,000 distinct CDR3 sequences. About this clonotype itself: Its matching antigen is unknown.

This CDR3 comprises 14 residues. Germline-derived CDR1 and CDR2 are SGHDT and YYEEEE. General study results and limits: Relative to CXCR3-negative naive cells, CXCR3-positive naive cells had more hydrophobic TRB CDR3s.

This clonotype was obtained from a human donor in good health. Some clones in this sample may be carry-over from other donors' samples. Sequencing was carried out using naive CXCR3+ CD8+ T cells from blood. Subset denoted: CD45RO-CCR7+CD27+CD95- naive CD8+ T cells expressing CXCR3 (TNR3+). J is TRBJ2-2 and V is TRBV5-6; TCRdb's D call of TRBD1 is untestable without DNA. The CDR3 protein is CASSPGQNTGELFF.